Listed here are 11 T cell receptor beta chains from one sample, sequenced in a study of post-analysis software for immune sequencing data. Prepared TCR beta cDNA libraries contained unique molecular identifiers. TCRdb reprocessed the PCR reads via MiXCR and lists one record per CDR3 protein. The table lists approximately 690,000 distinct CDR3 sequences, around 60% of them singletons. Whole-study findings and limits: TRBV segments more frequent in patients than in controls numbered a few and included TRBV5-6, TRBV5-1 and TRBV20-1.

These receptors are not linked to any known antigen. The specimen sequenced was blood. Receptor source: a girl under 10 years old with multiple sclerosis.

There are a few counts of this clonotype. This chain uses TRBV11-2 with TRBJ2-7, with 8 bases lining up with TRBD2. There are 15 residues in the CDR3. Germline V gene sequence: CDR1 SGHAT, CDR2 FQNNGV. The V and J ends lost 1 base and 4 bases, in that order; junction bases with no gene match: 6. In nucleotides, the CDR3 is TGTGCCAGCAGCTTAGTGACCGGGAGGGCTTACGAGCAGTACTTC. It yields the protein CASSLVTGRAYEQYF.

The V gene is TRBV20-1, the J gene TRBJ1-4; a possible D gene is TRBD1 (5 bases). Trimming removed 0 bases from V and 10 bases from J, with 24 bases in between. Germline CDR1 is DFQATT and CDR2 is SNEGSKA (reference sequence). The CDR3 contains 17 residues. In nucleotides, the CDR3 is TGCAGTGCTAGAGATCGACCTGGCAGGGCCTGGGGGGTAAAACTGTTTTTT. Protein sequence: CSARDRPGRAWGVKLFF.

CDR3 nucleotides: TGCGCCAGCAGCCAAGATGGGCATACGCAGTATTTT. Amino acid sequence: CASSQDGHTQYF. The chain recombines TRBV4-3 with TRBJ2-3; D ambiguous. The CDR3 contains 12 residues. V was trimmed by 0 bases and J by 7 bases, leaving 5 bases between them. Looked up from germline, CDR1 is LGHNA and CDR2 is YSLEER.

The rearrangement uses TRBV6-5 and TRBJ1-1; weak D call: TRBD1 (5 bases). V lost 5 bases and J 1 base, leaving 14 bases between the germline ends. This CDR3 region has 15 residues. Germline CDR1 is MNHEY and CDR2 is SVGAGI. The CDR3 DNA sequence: TGTGCCAGCAGTCCCTCGGGGCTGACGAACACTGAAGCTTTCTTT. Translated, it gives CASSPSGLTNTEAFF.

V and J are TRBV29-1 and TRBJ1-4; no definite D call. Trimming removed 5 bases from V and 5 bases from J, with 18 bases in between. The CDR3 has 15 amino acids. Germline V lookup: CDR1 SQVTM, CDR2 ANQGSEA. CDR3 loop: CSVKGGRESNEKLFF. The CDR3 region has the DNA TGCAGCGTTAAGGGAGGGAGGGAGTCGAATGAAAAACTGTTTTTT.

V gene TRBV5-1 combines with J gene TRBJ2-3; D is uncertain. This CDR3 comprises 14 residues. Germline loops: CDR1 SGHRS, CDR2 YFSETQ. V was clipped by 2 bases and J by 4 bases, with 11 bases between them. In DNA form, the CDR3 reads TGCGCCAGCAGCTTTGGGTCTACCCCAGATACGCAGTATTTT. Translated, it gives CASSFGSTPDTQYF.

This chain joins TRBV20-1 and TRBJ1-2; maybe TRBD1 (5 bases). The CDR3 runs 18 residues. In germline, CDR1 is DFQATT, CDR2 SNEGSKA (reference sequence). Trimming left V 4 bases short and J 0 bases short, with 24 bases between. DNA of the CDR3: TGCAGTGCTAACATCGACACTGGTGGGGTAGGGGCTAACTATGGCTACACCTTC. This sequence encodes CSANIDTGGVGANYGYTF.

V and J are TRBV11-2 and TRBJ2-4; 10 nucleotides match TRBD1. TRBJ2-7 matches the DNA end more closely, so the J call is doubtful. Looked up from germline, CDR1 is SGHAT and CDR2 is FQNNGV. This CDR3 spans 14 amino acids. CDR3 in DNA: TGTGCCAGCAGCTCCTGGGACAGGGGCTACGAGCAGTACTTC. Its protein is CASSSWDRGYEQYF.

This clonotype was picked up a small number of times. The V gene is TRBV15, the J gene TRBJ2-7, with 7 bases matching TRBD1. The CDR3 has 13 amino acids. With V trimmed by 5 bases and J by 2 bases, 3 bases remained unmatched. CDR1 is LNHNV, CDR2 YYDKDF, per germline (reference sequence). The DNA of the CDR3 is TGTGCCACCAGCCTTGGGACAGCCTACGAGCAGTACTTC. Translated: CATSLGTAYEQYF.

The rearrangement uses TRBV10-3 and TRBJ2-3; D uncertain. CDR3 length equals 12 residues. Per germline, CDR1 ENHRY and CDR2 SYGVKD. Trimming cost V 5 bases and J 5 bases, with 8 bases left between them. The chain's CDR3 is CAISKSGDTQYF. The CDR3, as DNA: TGTGCCATCAGTAAATCGGGAGATACGCAGTATTTT.

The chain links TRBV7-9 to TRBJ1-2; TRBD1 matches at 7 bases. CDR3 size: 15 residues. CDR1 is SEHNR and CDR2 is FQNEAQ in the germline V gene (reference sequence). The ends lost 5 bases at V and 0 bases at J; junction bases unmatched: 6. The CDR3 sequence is CASSTSGGSNYGYTF. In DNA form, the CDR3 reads TGTGCCAGCAGCACCTCAGGGGGATCTAACTATGGCTACACCTTC.